This T cell receptor beta chain was sequenced during a study of shared clonotypes between healthy human individuals (TCRdb year 2020). General notes on the study: Two women and a few men aged 18 to 49 years were included in the cohort. Per donor, three plates each were used for CD4 naive and CD4 memory, two for CD8 naive, and one for CD8 memory. The study deeply sequenced blood TCR repertoires of five healthy adults to estimate repertoire size and the extent of clonotype sharing between individuals. Different laboratories and diverse techniques were used to prepare libraries and sequence TCR repertoires, to increase sequencing depth and limit assay-specific biases. Leukapheresis yielded between about 0.85 and 10 billion PBMCs per donor.

CD8 naive samples were obtained by positive selection for CCR7 among CD45RO-negative cells, yielding a CD45RA+CCR7+ population from which TemRA cells were excluded. Healthy HIV-negative adults with no recently reported acute infections or vaccinations were included as donors. Every donor was a Caucasian adult living in Nashville, Tennessee, USA. Blood was obtained by leukapheresis, after which PBMCs were separated by Ficoll-Histopaque density gradient centrifugation and cryopreserved in liquid nitrogen vapor phase. Analytical flow cytometry was used to check the purity and quantity of each magnetically sorted T cell population. Genomic DNA was isolated from each sorted fraction and quantified by UV absorbance on a Nanodrop 2000c. TCR CDR3 regions were amplified from genomic DNA by multiplex PCR using the deep immunoSEQ assay. For each cell subset, the extracted genomic DNA was distributed evenly across all wells of several immunoSEQ 96-well plates, and each plate served as one replicate. For sorted subsets, about 200 ng genomic DNA, equal to 30,000 to 35,000 T cell genomes, was loaded into each replicate PCR. Purified libraries were quantified with a Qubit 3.0 fluorometer, sized on a Bioanalyzer 2100, and re-quantified with the KAPA Library Quantification kit. A separate single-read 150-cycle Illumina NextSeq 550 flow cell was used to sequence each immunoSEQ 96-well plate. The study's processing was this. The immunoSEQ output contained only junctional sequences without quality scores, so filtering could not match that applied to full-length reads. Sequences were annotated with PyIR, a Python wrapper for IgBLAST v1.9, using IMGT germline references to assign V/J genes and CDR3. Reads were removed for weak V/J assignments (E-value above 1e-6), missing CDR3, stop codons, out-of-frame junctions, or ambiguous translated residues. V3J clonotypes were defined by identical inferred V gene, J gene, and CDR3 amino acid sequence. The percentage overlap between two repertoires was calculated by dividing the number of shared unique clonotypes by the size of the smaller repertoire. Repertoire richness was assessed with RTK rarefaction, the Chao1 estimator, and Recon v2.1 estimates of unobserved clonotypes. Generation probabilities for all TCRbeta clonotypes obtained by the gDNA method from a few donors were computed using OLGA. In its TCRdb copy, this immuneACCESS table keeps in-frame sequences only and misses some clones. Where compared with another copy, unresolved V genes explain less than half of these, and the others have no known cause. V and J calls and clone size follow that table, whereas D and trimming were derived from the DNA. This sample is represented by 1.5 million to 2.5 million clones; roughly 94% of them were singletons. The ten largest account for around 1% of the sample.

On the study overall, not on this receptor specifically: The small number of donors limited the genetic and exposure-history diversity represented. Sampling was limited to blood, and TCR repertoires in tissue likely differ from TCR repertoires in blood. Rarefaction of sorted-subset datasets indicated incomplete sequencing despite the large sequencing depth. Sharing across several donors was observed for around 5% of naive CD4, 3% to 3.5% of naive CD8, about 2.5% of memory CD4, and about 0.4% of memory CD8 clonotypes. Based on pairwise subsampling, the degree of clonotype sharing among donors was expected to be affected by sequencing depth. Higher generation probabilities were observed for clonotypes shared by all four sorted-subset donors than for non-shared clonotypes. Larger estimated clonotype richness was generally found for naive subsets than for memory subsets.

Comment on this clone: No antigen is known for it. Base quality data are lacking; no much larger clone is found one base away.

The clonotype comes from a man in his late teens or twenties in good health. Sequencing was done on a sample of naive CD8+ T cells sorted from blood. What the cell subset or site label conveys for this sample: CD45RA+CCR7+.

The CDR3 corresponds to CAWSVGQGDEKLFF. The bases read TGTGCCTGGAGTGTGGGACAGGGCGATGAAAAACTGTTTTTT. This sequence uses TRBV30 and TRBJ1-4; TRBD1 agrees with 9 junctional bases. Trimming removed 0 bases from V and 6 bases from J; the gene matches leave 2 bases unexplained. The CDR1 and CDR2 encoded by the germline V gene (reference sequence) are GTSNPN and SVGIG. Inclusive of the bounding cysteine and phenylalanine, the CDR3 is 14 residues long. The CDR3 DNA has 42 bases and is translated from base 1.